Included here is one T cell receptor (beta chain) sequence, with context. Profiled with immunoSEQ multiplex PCR; TCRdb holds only in-frame clones, not every one. The sample lists roughly 53,000 clones; over 70% were seen once. The data originate from a study of blood T cell repertoires in COVID-19. Study summary: The study drew acute and convalescent COVID-19 samples from the United States, Italy and Spain.

V trimming: 3 bases; J trimming: 6 bases; junction bases outside the gene matches: 12. The length of the CDR3 is 16 residues. Germline V gives CDR1 SGHTA, CDR2 FQGNSA. This rearrangement joins TRBV7-2 to TRBJ2-7; 9 positions match TRBD1. The clonotype originates from a woman of 80 years or more with COVID-19, enrolled during active disease. Sequenced sample: peripheral blood. As DNA, the CDR3 is TGTGCCAGCAGCTTTAGGACCGGGACAGGGTTGAGCGAGCAGTACTTC. Translated: CASSFRTGTGLSEQYF. Drawing the rest from reference TRBV7-2 and TRBJ2-7, the complete variable domain is GAGVSQSPSNKVTEKGKDVELRCDPISGHTALYWYRQSLGQGLEFLIYFQGNSAPDKSGLPSDRFSAERTGGSVSTLTIQRTQQEDSAVYLCASSFRTGTGLSEQYFGPGTRLTVT.